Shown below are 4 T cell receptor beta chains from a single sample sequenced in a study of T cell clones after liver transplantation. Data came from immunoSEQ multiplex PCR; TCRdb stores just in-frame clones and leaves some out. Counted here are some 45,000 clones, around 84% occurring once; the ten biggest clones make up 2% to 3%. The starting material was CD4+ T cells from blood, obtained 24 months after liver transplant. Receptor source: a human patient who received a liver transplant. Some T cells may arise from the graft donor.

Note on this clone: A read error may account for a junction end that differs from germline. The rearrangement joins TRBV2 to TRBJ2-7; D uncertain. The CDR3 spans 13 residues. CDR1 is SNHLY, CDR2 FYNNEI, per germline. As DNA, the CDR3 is TGTGCCAGCCGAGAGTCAGGTGGCATGTCCGTCGGGTTC. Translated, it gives CASRESGGMSVGF.

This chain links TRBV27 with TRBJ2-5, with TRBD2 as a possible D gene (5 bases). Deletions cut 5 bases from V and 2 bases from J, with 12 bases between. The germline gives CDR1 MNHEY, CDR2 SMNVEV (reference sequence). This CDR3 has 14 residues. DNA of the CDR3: TGTGCCAGCAGTCCCGGGGATACACAAGAGACCCAGTACTTC. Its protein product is CASSPGDTQETQYF.

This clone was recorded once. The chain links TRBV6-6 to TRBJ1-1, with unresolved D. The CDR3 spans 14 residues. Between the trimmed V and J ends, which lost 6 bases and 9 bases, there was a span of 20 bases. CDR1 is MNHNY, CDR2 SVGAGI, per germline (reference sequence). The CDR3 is CASRKRRDGDQAFF. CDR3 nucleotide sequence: TGTGCCAGCAGGAAAAGACGGGATGGCGACCAAGCTTTCTTT.

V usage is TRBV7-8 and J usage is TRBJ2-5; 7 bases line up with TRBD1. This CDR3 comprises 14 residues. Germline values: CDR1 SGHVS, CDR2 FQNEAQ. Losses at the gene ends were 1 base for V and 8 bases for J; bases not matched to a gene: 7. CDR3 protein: CASSLEGQAFTQYF. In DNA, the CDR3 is TGTGCCAGCAGCTTAGAAGGACAGGCATTTACCCAGTACTTC.